Below are 19 T cell receptor beta chains sequenced from a single sample in a study of T cell responses to AZD1222 COVID-19 vaccine. Repertoires were generated with immunoSEQ multiplex PCR, while TCRdb's copy carries only in-frame clones and drops some. The sample holds 140,000 or so clones, approximately 88% seen once. The sequencing used peripheral blood, collected 28 days after the second dose of the MenACWY control vaccine. These receptors were collected from an adult who received the MenACWY meningococcal vaccine as a control.

A note on this clone: Other DNA variants within this sample encode the same CDR3. CDR3 residues: CASSSFLPGQGRKATEAFF. Written as DNA, the CDR3 is TGTGCCAGCAGCTCGTTCCTACCGGGACAGGGCCGGAAAGCCACTGAAGCTTTCTTT. V is TRBV11-3 and J is TRBJ1-1; TRBD1 matches 9 bases. Germline lookup yields CDR1 SGHNT and CDR2 YENEEA. V dropped 4 bases and J dropped 4; count of bases not matched to a gene: 19. The CDR3 has 19 residues.

This chain links TRBV7-8 with TRBJ1-1; possible D gene TRBD1, 5 bases. The CDR3 extends over 15 amino acids. From germline, CDR1 is SGHVS and CDR2 FQNEAQ. V was shortened by 6 bases and J by 1 base, with 15 bases between the two germline ends. The DNA for the CDR3 is TGTGCCAGCAGGTTACAAGGGGTGACGAACACTGAAGCTTTCTTT. It codes for CASRLQGVTNTEAFF.

V and J are TRBV19 and TRBJ2-6; possibly TRBD1 for D (6 bases). The CDR3 covers 18 residues. V lost 2 bases and J lost 0, with 14 bases in between. CDR1 is LNHDA and CDR2 is SQIVND in the germline V gene (reference sequence). The CDR3: CASSIISQGYSGANVLTF. The CDR3 nucleotides are TGTGCCAGTAGTATAATTTCACAGGGCTACTCTGGGGCCAACGTCCTGACTTTC.

This clone has just one count. The gene calls are TRBV6-1 and TRBJ2-3; 11 nucleotides line up with TRBD2. The CDR3 runs to 17 residues. J gave up 4 bases and V 1 base, and 7 bases lay outside the gene matches. Per germline, CDR1 MNHNS and CDR2 SASEGT. The CDR3 nucleotides read TGTGCCAGCAGTGAAGTCCGTGTTAGCGGGGGGGCAGATACGCAGTATTTT. This codes for CASSEVRVSGGADTQYF.

J is TRBJ1-3 and V is TRBV7-9, with D perhaps TRBD1 (5 bases). Germline values: CDR1 SEHNR, CDR2 FQNEAQ (reference sequence). The length of the CDR3 is 14 residues. V lost 2 bases to trimming and J lost 3 bases, with 8 bases between them. CDR3 sequence: CASSLQGRGNTIYF. DNA of the CDR3: TGTGCCAGCAGCTTACAGGGACGTGGAAACACCATATATTTT.

The gene calls are TRBV27 and TRBJ2-1; D tentatively fits TRBD1 or TRBD2 (5 bases each). Germline lookup yields CDR1 MNHEY and CDR2 SMNVEV (reference sequence). The CDR3 length is 15 residues. V was clipped by 5 bases and J by 4 bases, with 15 bases between them. The DNA for the CDR3 is TGTGCCAGCAGTCCCGGGACGGCGGTATACAATGAGCAGTTCTTC. Amino acids: CASSPGTAVYNEQFF.

V usage is TRBV7-6 and J usage is TRBJ1-1; 10 bases are shared with TRBD1. The V and J ends lost 4 bases and 1 base, in that order; junction bases with no gene match: 6. This CDR3 spans 16 amino acids. Germline-derived CDR1 and CDR2 are SGHVS and FNYEAQ. Here the CDR3 DNA reads TGTGCCAGCAGCTCGACAGGGGGCTTTTCGAACACTGAAGCTTTCTTT. Amino acids: CASSSTGGFSNTEAFF.

J is TRBJ2-1 and V is TRBV19; possibly TRBD1 for D (6 bases). The CDR3 is made up of 18 amino acids. CDR1 LNHDA and CDR2 SQIVND come from the germline V gene (reference sequence). Trimming left V 5 bases short and J 5 bases short, with 25 bases between. CDR3 sequence: CASSYQFSGHPRDNEQFF. CDR3 in DNA: TGTGCCAGTAGTTACCAATTCTCGGGACATCCTAGGGACAATGAGCAGTTCTTC.

This clone has just a few counts. The genes are TRBV6-5 and TRBJ1-2, with 11 bases identical to TRBD1. The CDR3 loop spans 15 amino acids. From germline, CDR1 is MNHEY and CDR2 SVGAGI. With V trimmed by 7 bases and J by 5 bases, 9 bases remained unmatched. Written as DNA, the CDR3 is TGTGCCAGCAACCCTGGGGGGACAGGGGGTTATGGCTACACCTTC. It is translated as CASNPGGTGGYGYTF.

The chain has TRBV6-2 or TRBV6-3 and TRBJ1-5; no clear D. V was cut by 4 bases and J by 3 bases, with 10 bases left in between. CDR1 is MNHEY, CDR2 SVGEGT, per germline. This CDR3 is 14 amino acids long. For the CDR3, the DNA is TGTGCCAGCAGTTGGCAGATAGACAATCAGCCCCAGCATTTT. Protein product: CASSWQIDNQPQHF.

This chain links TRBV5-3 with TRBJ1-2; D is possibly TRBD1 (6 bases). TRBV5-3 counts as an open reading frame of uncertain function. Trimming removed 4 bases from V and 8 bases from J, with 15 bases in between. This CDR3 region has 13 residues. The CDR3 loop reads CARSDQGTQGYTF. The CDR3 region has the DNA TGTGCCAGAAGCGACCAAGGGACACAGGGCTACACCTTC.

The chain uses TRBV7-2 and TRBJ1-2; D is ambiguous. The germline gives CDR1 SGHTA, CDR2 FQGNSA. The CDR3 totals 12 residues. Trimming took 3 bases from V and 6 from J, leaving 8 bases between them. The CDR3 nucleotides read TGTGCCAGCAGCTTGACCGGGGATGGCTACACCTTC. It translates to CASSLTGDGYTF.

The J gene is TRBJ1-1, the V gene TRBV7-9; 8 bases agree with TRBD1. This CDR3 comprises 15 residues. The germline gives CDR1 SEHNR, CDR2 FQNEAQ (reference sequence). The V gene end was trimmed by 6 bases and the J gene end by 1 base; junction bases not matched to a gene: 7. CDR3 loop: CASRDTGQANTEAFF. The CDR3 nucleotides read TGTGCCAGCAGGGATACGGGACAGGCGAACACTGAAGCTTTCTTT.

Here the CDR3 reads CASSQGGGYTF. In DNA form, the CDR3 reads TGTGCCAGCAGCCAAGGGGGTGGCTACACCTTC. This sequence joins TRBV3-1 (or the pseudogene TRBV3-2) and TRBJ1-2; D is undetermined. Germline CDR1 and CDR2: LGHDT and YNNKEL (reference sequence). Trimming shortened V by 1 base and J by 7 bases, and 4 bases separated the two germline ends. The CDR3 totals 11 residues.

The V gene is TRBV24-1, the J gene TRBJ2-2, with a possible D match to TRBD1 (6 bases). Trimming left V 2 bases short and J 3 bases short, with 6 bases between. CDR3 length: 14 amino acids. Per germline, CDR1 KGHDR and CDR2 SFDVKD. The CDR3 reads CATSDYRDTGELFF. CDR3 coding DNA: TGTGCCACCAGTGATTACAGGGACACCGGGGAGCTGTTTTTT.

This chain links TRBV6-5 with TRBJ2-7, with 8 nucleotides matching TRBD1. Trimming at V came to 4 bases and at J to 6 bases, leaving 8 bases not matched to a gene. This CDR3 region has 14 residues. Germline V lookup: CDR1 MNHEY, CDR2 SVGAGI. This chain's CDR3 is CASSFDRGGGEQYF. The CDR3 DNA reads TGTGCCAGCAGTTTCGACAGGGGTGGGGGCGAGCAGTACTTC.

This clone was counted once. The chain employs TRBV15 and TRBJ1-4, with D possibly TRBD1 on 6 matching bases. The length of the CDR3 is 13 residues. Trimming took off 11 bases at V and 7 bases at J, with 17 bases between the two ends. Looked up from germline, CDR1 is LNHNV and CDR2 is YYDKDF (reference sequence). For the CDR3, the DNA is TGTGCCGCGCTAGACAGGATGGGTGAAAAACTGTTTTTT. It yields the protein CAALDRMGEKLFF.

CDR3 in DNA: TGTGCCAGCGGGACAGGGGGCTCCTACGAGCAGTACTTC. Its protein is CASGTGGSYEQYF. This chain uses TRBV2 with TRBJ2-7; 11 bases agree with TRBD1. Trimming removed 8 bases from V and 0 bases from J; junction bases left unmatched: 0. Germline V gene sequence: CDR1 SNHLY, CDR2 FYNNEI. The CDR3 runs to 13 residues.

The genes are TRBV6-1 and TRBJ1-5, with 7 bases matching TRBD1. V shed 1 base, J shed 7 bases, and the junction held 1 base outside the gene matches. Looked up from germline, CDR1 is MNHNS and CDR2 is SASEGT. The CDR3 consists of 13 residues. CDR3: CASSEGDRQPQHF. The CDR3 nucleotides read TGTGCCAGCAGTGAAGGGGACAGACAGCCCCAGCATTTT.